One and the same sample provided the 5 T cell receptor beta chains below, sequenced in a study of control samples from healthy donors and cancer patients (dated by TCRdb to the early 2020s). Library method: the immunoSEQ multiplex PCR assay. Not all clones reach the TCRdb copy of this immuneACCESS table, which keeps in-frame sequences only. Checked studies attribute under half of the gap to unresolved V genes and leave the rest unexplained. The table for this sample lists tens of thousands of clones; 91% of them were counted only once. The ten most abundant clones make up over 9.5% of the sample. Sequencing input: PBMCs. Receptors were obtained from a man aged 45 to 65 with lung cancer.

This clone was seen a few times. The J gene is TRBJ2-5, the V gene TRBV10-3; the match to TRBD1 covers 12 bases. The CDR3 consists of 15 residues. Losses at the gene ends were 6 bases for V and 4 bases for J; bases not matched to a gene: 6. The germline V gene encodes CDR1 ENHRY and CDR2 SYGVKD. CDR3: CAISNPGQGAETQYF. The CDR3 nucleotides read TGTGCCATCAGCAATCCGGGACAGGGGGCAGAGACCCAGTACTTC.

This chain uses TRBV5-1 with TRBJ2-3, with D perhaps matching TRBD2 (7 bases). Per the germline V gene, CDR1 is SGHRS and CDR2 is YFSETQ. This CDR3 has 15 residues. The V end lost 0 bases, the J end lost 4 bases, and 12 bases lay between the germline ends. CDR3 in amino acids: CASSLEGGHADTQYF. The CDR3 DNA reads TGCGCCAGCAGCTTGGAGGGGGGGCACGCAGATACGCAGTATTTT.

The rearrangement links TRBV27 to TRBJ2-4; TRBD1 matches at 7 bases. The V and J ends lost 6 bases and 0 bases, in that order; junction bases with no gene match: 5. Germline assignment: CDR1 MNHEY and CDR2 SMNVEV (reference sequence). The CDR3 totals 15 residues. CDR3 sequence: CASSQTGLAKNIQYF. The CDR3 DNA sequence: TGTGCCAGCAGCCAGACAGGGCTAGCCAAAAACATTCAGTACTTC.

The CDR3, as DNA: TGTGCCATCAGTTCGAGCGGGGGGGCCCCAGATACGCAGTATTTT. Protein product: CAISSSGGAPDTQYF. This chain connects TRBV10-3 to TRBJ2-3; 10 bases map to TRBD2. Germline CDR1 ENHRY, CDR2 SYGVKD. The CDR3 is made up of 15 amino acids. Trimming took 5 bases from V and 4 from J; bases not matched to a gene: 6.

The chain combines TRBV9 with TRBJ1-2, with D possibly TRBD1 on 5 matching bases. The length of the CDR3 is 12 residues. The germline CDR1 and CDR2 sequences are SGDLS and YYNGEE. Trimming pared 3 bases from V and 3 bases from J, leaving 6 bases between. CDR3: CASSATDYGYTF. In nucleotides, the CDR3 is TGTGCCAGCAGCGCGACAGACTATGGCTACACCTTC.